Detailed here is one TCR beta chain. Its antigen is unknown. Base qualities are missing; no much larger clone stands one base away. This specimen belongs to a study of blood T cell repertoires in COVID-19 (dated by TCRdb to the early 2020s). Describing the broader study: Samples from collaborators originated in the United States, Italy and Spain and spanned both the acute and convalescent phases of COVID-19. Where HLA class I and class II types were available, the types were taken from metadata supplied by the sample provider, not from assay-based typing. The repertoires were released in a freely available public database intended as a resource for research on the immune response to SARS-CoV-2. Samples came from the ongoing ImmuneRACE study (first 160 participants) plus 1,254 subjects from 6 global collaborators. The material from the prospective study consisted of cDNA or gDNA derived from T cells, B-cell-depleted T cells, or PBMCs. The dataset comprised deeply sampled blood TCRbeta repertoires from subjects exposed to, actively infected with, or recovered from COVID-19. Sample metadata almost always included a de-identified subject ID, COVID-19 status, age in years and sex.

Enrolling through a virtual design, the prospective study's participants ranged in age from roughly 18 to 95 years and lived across about two dozen United States geographic areas. To assign participants to cohorts, the prospective study relied on clinical history that participants themselves reported in a screening survey and a study questionnaire. Mobile phlebotomists in the prospective study collected whole blood, serum and a nasopharyngeal or oropharyngeal swab from every participant. Additional blood draws and questionnaires over an approximately 2-month period could optionally be provided by prospective study participants. Before DNA extraction, prospective study blood samples were shipped either frozen or at room temperature. Study-wide findings and limitations: How much clinical and demographic metadata was included differed by source and by participant, and the metadata was provided uncurated.

TCRbeta CDR3 regions were amplified from genomic DNA using the immunoSEQ Assay, a bias-controlled multiplex PCR. Per the authors' processing: Nucleated cell counts per sample were estimated from amplification of reference gene primers within the assay. Sequence reads were collapsed and filtered to measure the absolute abundance of every unique TCRbeta CDR3 rearrangement. Productive Simpson clonality was computed per sample as the square root of Simpson's diversity index over productive rearrangements. Held by TCRdb, this immuneACCESS table contains in-frame sequences only and omits some clones. Under half of the omission traces to an unresolved V gene where checked; the cause of the rest is unknown. For V, J and clone size, that table is used; D and trimming come from the DNA. Counted in this sample were hundreds of thousands of clones; about 90% of them appeared once. The top ten clonotypes cover 1.7% of the sample.

This receptor was taken from a woman aged 18-30 years with acute COVID-19. The specimen was PBMCs or T cells enriched from blood (not recorded which).

The nucleotides read TGTGCCATTTCGTCCCGCAGTGAGCAGTTCTTC. It is translated as CAISSRSEQFF. The chain couples TRBV10-3 to TRBJ2-1, with the D gene not clear enough to name. From its cysteine to its phenylalanine, the CDR3 spans 11 amino acids. Here the CDR3 DNA is all that survives: 33 bases in frame from base 1. The germline V gene encodes CDR1 ENHRY and CDR2 SYGVKD. V is shortened by 9 bases, J by 9 bases, and the region joining them spans 12 bases.